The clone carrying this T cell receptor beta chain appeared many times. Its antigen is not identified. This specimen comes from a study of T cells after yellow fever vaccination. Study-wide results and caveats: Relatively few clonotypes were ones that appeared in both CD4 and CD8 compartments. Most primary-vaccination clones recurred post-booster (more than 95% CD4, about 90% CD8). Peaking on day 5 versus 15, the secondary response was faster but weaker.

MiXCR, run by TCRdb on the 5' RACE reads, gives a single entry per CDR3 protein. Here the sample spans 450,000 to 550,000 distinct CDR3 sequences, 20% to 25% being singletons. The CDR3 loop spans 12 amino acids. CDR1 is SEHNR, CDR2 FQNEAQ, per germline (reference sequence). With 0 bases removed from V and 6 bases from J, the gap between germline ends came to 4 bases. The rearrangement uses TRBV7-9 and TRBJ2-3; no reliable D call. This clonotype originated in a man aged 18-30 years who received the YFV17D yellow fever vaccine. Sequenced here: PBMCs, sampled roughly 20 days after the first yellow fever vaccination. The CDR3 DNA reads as TGTGCCAGCAGCTTAGCGCGGGATACGCAGTATTTT. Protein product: CASSLARDTQYF.